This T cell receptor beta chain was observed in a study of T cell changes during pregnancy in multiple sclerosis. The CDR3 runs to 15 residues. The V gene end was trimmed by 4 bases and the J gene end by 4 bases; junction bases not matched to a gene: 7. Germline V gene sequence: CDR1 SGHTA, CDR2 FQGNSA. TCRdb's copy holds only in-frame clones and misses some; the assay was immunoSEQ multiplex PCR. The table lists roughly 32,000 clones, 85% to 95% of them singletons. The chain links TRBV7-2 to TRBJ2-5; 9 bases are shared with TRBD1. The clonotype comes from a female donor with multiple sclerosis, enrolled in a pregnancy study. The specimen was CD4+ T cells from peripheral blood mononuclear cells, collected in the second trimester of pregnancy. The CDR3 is CASSYYRGRGETQYF. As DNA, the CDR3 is TGTGCCAGCAGCTACTACAGGGGGCGCGGAGAGACCCAGTACTTC. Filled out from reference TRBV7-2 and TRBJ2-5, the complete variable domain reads GAGVSQSPSNKVTEKGKDVELRCDPISGHTALYWYRQSLGQGLEFLIYFQGNSAPDKSGLPSDRFSAERTGGSVSTLTIQRTQQEDSAVYLCASSYYRGRGETQYFGPGTRLLVL.